The 6 T cell receptor beta chains given below trace back to one sample, sequenced in a study of blood T cell repertoires in COVID-19. Data came from immunoSEQ multiplex PCR; TCRdb stores just in-frame clones and leaves some out. The data hold 130,000 to 150,000 clones, with 65% to 85% observed a single time. The sequencing input was PBMCs or T cells enriched from blood (not recorded which). These TCRs come from a woman aged 50 to 65 who had been exposed to COVID-19.

The chain links TRBV6-1 to TRBJ1-3; 9 bases map to TRBD1. In germline, CDR1 is MNHNS, CDR2 SASEGT. J gave up 4 bases and V 3 bases, and 7 bases lay outside the gene matches. The length of the CDR3 is 16 residues. The CDR3 here is CASSDETGGTGNTIYF. DNA of the CDR3: TGTGCCAGCAGTGACGAGACAGGGGGGACCGGAAACACCATATATTTT.

The rearrangement uses TRBV29-1 and TRBJ1-1; the match to TRBD1 covers 9 bases. The CDR3 contains 11 residues. The germline V gene has CDR1 SQVTM and CDR2 ANQGSEA. V lost 7 bases, J lost 8 bases, and 5 bases stayed unmatched. CDR3 residues: CSADRGKEAFF. The CDR3 DNA is TGCAGCGCGGACAGGGGTAAGGAAGCTTTCTTT.

The V call is TRBV19, the J call TRBJ2-5, with 7 bases that match TRBD1. Unmatched junction bases numbered 8, after V lost 6 bases and J lost 1 base. Germline CDR1 reads LNHDA; CDR2 reads SQIVND (reference sequence). CDR3 length: 15 residues. CDR3 sequence (DNA): TGTGCCAGTAGCCGCCCGGGACAGACCCAAGAGACCCAGTACTTC. Amino acids: CASSRPGQTQETQYF. Full variable domain (rest looked up from reference TRBV19 and TRBJ2-5): DGGITQSPKYLFRKEGQNVTLSCEQNLNHDAMYWYRQDPGQGLRLIYYSQIVNDFQKGDIAEGYSVSREKKESFPLTVTSAQKNPTAFYLCASSRPGQTQETQYFGPGTRLLVL.

DNA of the CDR3: TGTGCCAGCTCACCGGGACAGGAATCCCACGAGCAGTACTTC. Translated, it gives CASSPGQESHEQYF. This chain joins TRBV18 and TRBJ2-7; 8 nucleotides match TRBD1. V shed 3 bases and J 5 bases; nucleotides not matched to a gene: 6. CDR3 size: 14 residues. Germline CDR1 KGHSH, CDR2 LQKENI.

The chain joins TRBV11-1 to TRBJ2-3; maybe TRBD1 (6 bases). V gave up 1 base and J gave up 6 bases, with 11 bases separating them. The CDR3 covers 14 residues. The germline V gene has CDR1 SGHAT and CDR2 FQDESV (reference sequence). The CDR3 protein is CASSLDRVLDTQYF. CDR3 in DNA: TGTGCCAGCAGCTTAGACAGGGTTTTGGATACGCAGTATTTT.

This clone was recorded once. V gene TRBV5-1 combines with J gene TRBJ1-2; 8 bases fit TRBD1. V trimming: 1 base; J trimming: 6 bases; junction bases outside the gene matches: 2. CDR1 is SGHRS, CDR2 YFSETQ, per germline. The CDR3 totals 13 residues. The CDR3 DNA reads TGCGCCAGCAGCTTGTCACAGGGGGATGGCTACACCTTC. Translating it yields CASSLSQGDGYTF.